These 30 T cell receptor beta chains originate from one sample sequenced in a study of CD8+ T cells in alopecia areata. Extraction and reverse transcription of RNA yielded cDNA as the sequencing template. Sequencing used immunoSEQ multiplex PCR; TCRdb keeps in-frame clones, though not all of them. The sample holds more than 90,000 clones, roughly 50% seen once. As for treatment: oral pan-JAK inhibitor, 5-10 mg twice daily. The sequences come from CD8+ T cells sorted from blood, collected at week 24, from a patient treated with tofacitinib. These receptors were collected from a human donor with alopecia areata.

The V gene is TRBV5-1, the J gene TRBJ1-3, with a possible D match to TRBD1 (6 bases). The CDR3 spans 13 residues. Deletions cut 7 bases from V and 4 bases from J, with 12 bases between. Per germline, CDR1 SGHRS and CDR2 YFSETQ. In DNA form, the CDR3 reads TGCGCCAGCCGGACAGTCCTAGGAAACACCATATATTTT. Its protein product is CASRTVLGNTIYF.

The chain has TRBV30 and TRBJ1-4, with D hard to call. The V end lost 1 base, the J end lost 10 bases, and 7 bases lay between the germline ends. Per the germline V gene, CDR1 is GTSNPN and CDR2 is SVGIG (reference sequence). The CDR3 totals 11 residues. The CDR3 protein is CAWSDSGKLFF. CDR3 sequence (DNA): TGTGCCTGGAGTGACTCAGGAAAACTGTTTTTT.

This clone appeared a few times. The rearrangement uses TRBV6-5 and TRBJ1-5, with 7 bases fitting TRBD1. Germline V gene sequence: CDR1 MNHEY, CDR2 SVGAGI. The CDR3 has 15 amino acids. V lost 4 bases and J lost 5; bases outside the gene matches: 8. The CDR3 is CASSSRDRDDQPQHF. CDR3 nucleotide sequence: TGTGCCAGCAGTTCCCGCGACAGGGACGATCAGCCCCAGCATTTT.

The chain is built from TRBV12-5 and TRBJ1-5; 10 bases fit TRBD1. The ends lost 6 bases at V and 7 bases at J; junction bases unmatched: 6. This CDR3 is built from 14 residues. CDR1 LGHNT and CDR2 FRNRAP come from the germline V gene. The DNA of the CDR3 is TGTGCTAGTGGCTTGTGGACAGGGGGACAGCCCCAGCATTTT. Amino acids: CASGLWTGGQPQHF.

This clone was seen a few times. The chain is built from TRBV13 and TRBJ2-3; D tentatively fits TRBD1 or TRBD2 (6 bases each). V dropped 8 bases and J dropped 5 bases, with 11 bases sitting between them. In germline, CDR1 is PRHDT, CDR2 FYEKMQ (reference sequence). The CDR3 has 12 amino acids. DNA for the CDR3: TGTGCCAGCGGGGGGCTAGGAGATACGCAGTATTTT. The encoded protein is CASGGLGDTQYF.

CDR3 coding DNA: TGTGCCAGCAGCCCGGACGGCGAGGGAAAACTGTTTTTT. Translated, it gives CASSPDGEGKLFF. This rearrangement joins TRBV13 to TRBJ1-4; D is unclear. Trimming shortened V by 5 bases and J by 10 bases, and 14 bases separated the two germline ends. Per the germline V gene, CDR1 is PRHDT and CDR2 is FYEKMQ (reference sequence). The CDR3 runs 13 residues.

This clone was picked up a small number of times. CDR3 bases: TGTGCCAGTAGAACCTCCTCAACGTCTAACACTGAAGCTTTCTTT. It is translated as CASRTSSTSNTEAFF. V and J are TRBV19 and TRBJ1-1; D remains unclear. CDR3 length: 15 residues. The V end lost 6 bases, the J end lost 2 bases, and 16 bases lay between the germline ends. Per the germline V gene, CDR1 is LNHDA and CDR2 is SQIVND (reference sequence). The variable domain in full, completed from reference TRBV19 and TRBJ1-1, reads DGGITQSPKYLFRKEGQNVTLSCEQNLNHDAMYWYRQDPGQGLRLIYYSQIVNDFQKGDIAEGYSVSREKKESFPLTVTSAQKNPTAFYLCASRTSSTSNTEAFFGQGTRLTVV.

The table lists this clone with a few counts. This chain links TRBV11-1 with TRBJ1-2; D may be TRBD1 (5 bases). Trimming took 5 bases from V and 6 from J, leaving 16 bases between them. The CDR3 has 14 residues. Germline V CDR1 and CDR2: SGHAT, FQDESV (reference sequence). The chain's CDR3 is CASSPLEGPDGYTF. In nucleotides, the CDR3 is TGTGCCAGCAGCCCTCTCGAGGGACCAGATGGCTACACCTTC. Combining the CDR3 with reference TRBV11-1 and TRBJ1-2 gives the whole variable domain EAEVAQSPRYKITEKSQAVAFWCDPISGHATLYWYRQILGQGPELLVQFQDESVVDDSQLPKDRFSAERLKGVDSTLKIQPAELGDSAMYLCASSPLEGPDGYTFGSGTRLTVV.

This clone was found a few times. The gene calls are TRBV29-1 and TRBJ2-2, with TRBD1 identical over 8 bases. V trimming: 7 bases; J trimming: 6 bases; junction bases outside the gene matches: 10. This CDR3 region has 14 residues. Germline CDR1 is SQVTM and CDR2 is ANQGSEA. The CDR3 coding sequence is TGCAGCGCCTTTGACAGGGGTGGAGCCGGGGAGCTGTTTTTT. Amino acids: CSAFDRGGAGELFF.

The J gene is TRBJ1-1, the V gene TRBV12-5; tentatively, D is TRBD1 (6 bases). The germline V gene encodes CDR1 LGHNT and CDR2 FRNRAP. There are 16 residues in the CDR3. V was clipped by 4 bases and J by 0 bases, with 15 bases between them. The CDR3 loop reads CASGSPLQGLNTEAFF. The CDR3 bases are TGTGCTAGTGGTTCGCCATTACAGGGTTTGAACACTGAAGCTTTCTTT.

The V call is TRBV27, the J call TRBJ2-1; 8 nucleotides line up with TRBD2. The trim removed 3 bases at V and 7 bases at J, leaving 8 bases unmatched. The germline gives CDR1 MNHEY, CDR2 SMNVEV (reference sequence). The CDR3 is 15 amino acids. The DNA for the CDR3 is TGTGCCAGCAGTTTGCCCCTGCGGGGGGTTAATGAGCAGTTCTTC. Translation: CASSLPLRGVNEQFF.

V gene TRBV29-1 combines with J gene TRBJ2-2; no clear D gene. The CDR3 contains 12 residues. Trimming took off 4 bases at V and 5 bases at J, with 8 bases between the two ends. Germline-derived CDR1 and CDR2 are SQVTM and ANQGSEA. CDR3 DNA sequence: TGCAGCGTTGTACTGGAAACCGGGGAGCTGTTTTTT. Its translation: CSVVLETGELFF.

The chain carries TRBV4-1 and TRBJ1-1, with TRBD1 identical over 9 bases. There are 15 residues in the CDR3. The germline V gene encodes CDR1 MGHRA and CDR2 YSYEKL. J gave up 6 bases and V 0 bases, and 5 bases lay outside the gene matches. The CDR3: CASSQDADRGSEAFF. The CDR3 region has the DNA TGCGCCAGCAGCCAAGACGCGGACAGGGGCTCTGAAGCTTTCTTT.

This chain connects TRBV15 to TRBJ2-1, with TRBD2 matching over 7 bases. The CDR3 spans 14 residues. V was pared by 4 bases and J by 7 bases, with 7 bases of the junction left unmatched. Germline assignment: CDR1 LNHNV and CDR2 YYDKDF (reference sequence). The CDR3 sequence: CATSTLTSHNEQFF. CDR3 coding DNA: TGTGCCACCAGCACCCTGACTAGCCATAATGAGCAGTTCTTC.

The V call is TRBV13, the J call TRBJ2-6; 9 bases are shared with TRBD1. Unmatched junction bases numbered 4, after V lost 1 base and J lost 0 bases. CDR1 is PRHDT and CDR2 is FYEKMQ in the germline V gene (reference sequence). This CDR3 is 18 amino acids long. As DNA, the CDR3 is TGTGCCAGCAGCTTAGCTGGGACAGGGACCTCTGGGGCCAACGTCCTGACTTTC. Amino acid sequence: CASSLAGTGTSGANVLTF.

The table lists this clone with a few counts. This chain connects TRBV29-1 to TRBJ2-1, with 9 bases fitting TRBD1. After removal of 4 bases from V and 7 bases from J, the junction contained 11 bases not matched to a gene. CDR1 is SQVTM, CDR2 ANQGSEA, per germline. This CDR3 is 15 amino acids long. The CDR3 spells CSVVGDRERTNEQFF. The CDR3 coding sequence is TGCAGCGTTGTGGGGGACAGGGAACGGACAAATGAGCAGTTCTTC.

J is TRBJ1-2 and V is TRBV30, with unresolved D. This CDR3 contains 11 residues. V was cut by 4 bases and J by 5 bases, with 8 bases left in between. Germline loops: CDR1 GTSNPN, CDR2 SVGIG (reference sequence). The CDR3, as DNA: TGTGCCTGGACGCCCGGTTATGGCTACACCTTC. It translates to CAWTPGYGYTF.

In its sample, this clone was seen a few times. V is TRBV23-1 and J is TRBJ2-7; possible D gene TRBD1, 5 bases. TRBV23-1 is placed among ORFs of uncertain function. The CDR3 runs 12 residues. V was cut by 2 bases and J by 5 bases, with 7 bases left in between. CDR3 sequence reads: CASSQHRHEQYF. The CDR3 coding sequence is TGCGCCAGCAGTCAACACAGGCACGAGCAGTACTTC.

This rearrangement joins TRBV19 to TRBJ1-1, with D hard to call. Germline V gene data show CDR1 as LNHDA and CDR2 as SQIVND (reference sequence). The CDR3 is 13 residues long. V was shortened by 7 bases and J by 0 bases, with 9 bases between the two germline ends. CDR3 protein: CASTLDLNTEAFF. The CDR3 DNA is TGTGCCAGTACTCTCGATCTGAACACTGAAGCTTTCTTT.

About this clone: The sample has other DNA sequences that encode this CDR3 too. The chain has TRBV6-5 and TRBJ1-5; maybe TRBD1 (5 bases). The CDR3 runs to 14 residues. V dropped 0 bases and J dropped 5 bases, with 8 bases sitting between them. The germline gives CDR1 MNHEY, CDR2 SVGAGI. This chain's CDR3 is CASSYSEGHQPQHF. The CDR3 nucleotides read TGTGCCAGCAGTTACTCCGAGGGGCATCAGCCCCAGCATTTT.

The rearrangement uses TRBV13 and TRBJ2-5, with D possibly TRBD1 on 5 matching bases. Germline V lookup: CDR1 PRHDT, CDR2 FYEKMQ (reference sequence). V was cut by 3 bases and J by 5 bases, with 7 bases left in between. This CDR3 has 12 amino acids. The CDR3 is CASSFAGETQYF. CDR3 coding DNA: TGTGCCAGCAGCTTCGCAGGGGAGACCCAGTACTTC.

The chain couples TRBV7-3 to TRBJ2-5; D is possibly TRBD2 (5 bases). The CDR3 runs to 13 residues. The germline CDR1 and CDR2 sequences are SGHTA and FQGTGA. The V gene lost 4 bases and the J gene lost 5 bases, with 11 bases spanning the gap. DNA of the CDR3: TGTGCCAGCAGCTCCATCGGGGAGGAGACCCAGTACTTC. Its translation: CASSSIGEETQYF.

The chain's CDR3 is CASSEYGRGGYEQYF. The CDR3 nucleotides are TGTGCCAGCAGTGAATACGGGAGGGGAGGCTACGAGCAGTACTTC. The chain couples TRBV6-1 to TRBJ2-7; 8 bases line up with TRBD2. With V trimmed by 2 bases and J by 3 bases, 6 bases remained unmatched. Germline V gene lookup returns CDR1 MNHNS and CDR2 SASEGT. The CDR3 is 15 residues long.

This chain connects TRBV9 to TRBJ2-2, with 11 bases lining up with TRBD2. The CDR3 runs 18 residues. In germline, CDR1 is SGDLS, CDR2 YYNGEE. The V and J ends lost 4 bases and 4 bases, in that order; junction bases with no gene match: 12. The CDR3: CASSFRILAGDATGELFF. In DNA, the CDR3 is TGTGCCAGCAGCTTCAGGATACTAGCGGGGGATGCCACCGGGGAGCTGTTTTTT.

This clone was detected only once. The V gene is TRBV7-2, the J gene TRBJ2-7; D perhaps matches TRBD2 (7 bases). The V end was cut by 3 bases, the J end by 0 bases, with 18 bases between. Germline values: CDR1 SGHTA, CDR2 FQGNSA. This CDR3 spans 17 amino acids. CDR3 DNA: TGTGCCAGCAGCTTCGGCGGGGGCTTCCCTTTCTCCTACGAGCAGTACTTC. Translating gives CASSFGGGFPFSYEQYF.

This clone came up a few times. The V and J genes are TRBV4-1 and TRBJ2-7; possible D gene TRBD1, 5 bases. The length of the CDR3 is 15 residues. V was cut by 0 bases and J by 3 bases, with 12 bases left in between. Germline V gene lookup returns CDR1 MGHRA and CDR2 YSYEKL. The CDR3 here is CASSQESQGVYEQYF. In nucleotides, the CDR3 is TGCGCCAGCAGCCAAGAGTCTCAGGGCGTCTACGAGCAGTACTTC.

The chain carries TRBV6-5 and TRBJ2-7; 9 positions agree with TRBD2. Trimming cost V 6 bases and J 3 bases; bases outside gene matches: 6. The germline CDR1 and CDR2 sequences are MNHEY and SVGAGI. The CDR3 is 14 residues long. In DNA, the CDR3 is TGTGCCAGCAGCCCGGGACTAGCAGACTACGAGCAGTACTTC. Protein sequence: CASSPGLADYEQYF.

The genes are TRBV27 and TRBJ1-1; 9 nucleotides agree with TRBD1. The length of the CDR3 is 14 residues. The germline gives CDR1 MNHEY, CDR2 SMNVEV (reference sequence). With 4 bases clipped from V and 4 bases from J, the junction kept 4 bases outside the gene matches. The CDR3 DNA reads TGTGCCAGCAGTTGGACAGGGGTTGGCACTGAAGCTTTCTTT. It is translated as CASSWTGVGTEAFF.

J is TRBJ2-7 and V is TRBV2, with D possibly matching TRBD1 (5 bases). V was cut by 6 bases and J by 1 base, with 13 bases left in between. CDR1 SNHLY and CDR2 FYNNEI come from the germline V gene. The CDR3 consists of 14 residues. CDR3 nucleotides: TGTGCCAGCAGCCCAACCGGACAATCCTACGAGCAGTACTTC. This translates into CASSPTGQSYEQYF.

A few counts support this clone. J is TRBJ2-4 and V is TRBV11-2; perhaps TRBD1 as D (5 bases). In germline, CDR1 is SGHAT, CDR2 FQNNGV. The CDR3 has 14 amino acids. V was cut by 4 bases and J by 4 bases, with 11 bases left in between. The chain's CDR3 is CASSSLGRKNIQYF. In nucleotides, the CDR3 is TGTGCCAGCAGCTCCCTGGGGCGTAAAAACATTCAGTACTTC.